These T cell receptor beta chains were read from a single sample in a study of radiotherapy plus CTLA-4 blockade in lung cancer. Method: immunoSEQ multiplex PCR; TCRdb's copy keeps in-frame clones and lacks some. This table has around 40,000 clones, just over 85% appearing once. This specimen was peripheral blood, taken from a patient treated with radiotherapy plus ipilimumab. These TCRs come from a human donor with non-small cell lung cancer whose response to radiotherapy plus ipilimumab could not be evaluated. CDR3s include the opening cysteine and the closing phenylalanine or tryptophan. The D gene is left open where the match is weak. Size tells how often a clone was seen (once, few, many) or the class of an expanded clone, and some rows leave it out.

j_call | v_call | d_call | clone_size | cdr3_nt | cdr3_aa
TRBJ1-4 | TRBV5-6 | TRBD1 | - | TGTGCCAGCCAGGATATGAGTGAGGACAGGGATAATGAAAAACTGTTTTTT | CASQDMSEDRDNEKLFF
TRBJ2-1 | TRBV14 | - | - | TGTGCCAGCAGCTTGGCGGGGCGGAGGTCCTACAATGAGCAGTTCTTC | CASSLAGRRSYNEQFF
TRBJ1-1 | TRBV28 | - | - | TGTGCCAGCAGTTTATACTCCCGTATGAACACTGAAGCTTTCTTT | CASSLYSRMNTEAFF
TRBJ2-7 | TRBV7-2 | - | - | TGTGCCAGCAGCCCCTTTGGGGGCACTACTCGGTACTTC | CASSPFGGTTRYF
TRBJ1-2 | TRBV19 | - | - | TGTGCCAGTGAGTCCGGCAGGTACGGTTCTTCGGCTAACTATGGCTACACCTTC | CASESGRYGSSANYGYTF
TRBJ2-3 | TRBV2 | TRBD1 | once | TGTGCCAGCAGTGAGCGGACAGGGGGGAAACATACGCAGTATTTT | CASSERTGGKHTQYF
TRBJ2-2 | TRBV10-3 | TRBD1 | - | TGTGCCACCCGAGGACAGGGAAACACCGGGGAGCTGTTTTTT | CATRGQGNTGELFF
TRBJ2-2 | TRBV5-4 | - | few | TGTGCCAGCAGCATCGTGCGTTTCGGGGAGCTGTTTTTT | CASSIVRFGELFF
TRBJ2-5 | TRBV7-2 | - | - | TGTGCCAGCAGCGTCGGGCCCCAGGGGGAGACCCAGTACTTC | CASSVGPQGETQYF
TRBJ2-5 | TRBV4-2 | TRBD2 | - | TGTGCCAGCCCCGGGAGGAGACAAGAAGAGACCCAGTACTTC | CASPGRRQEETQYF
TRBJ2-5 | TRBV9 | TRBD1 | - | TGTGCCAGCAGCCCCCGGGCAGGGGGCGATGGGACCCAGTACTTC | CASSPRAGGDGTQYF
TRBJ2-7 | TRBV5-4 | - | - | TGTGCCAGCAGCTTGGTCGGGCAGGGGAATCGGCAGTACTTC | CASSLVGQGNRQYF
TRBJ2-1 | TRBV7-2 | TRBD1 | - | TGTGCCAGCAGCTTAGACAGGGGATCCCTCAATGAGCAGTTCTTC | CASSLDRGSLNEQFF
TRBJ2-3 | TRBV11-3 | TRBD1 | - | TGTGCCAGCAGCGATTCCGGGACAGGGAGAGGAGGTACGCAGTATTTT | CASSDSGTGRGGTQYF
TRBJ2-5 | TRBV4-1 | TRBD2 | - | TGCGCCAGCAGCCGGGTAAAGCGGGGGGGACACCAGGAGACCCAGTACTTC | CASSRVKRGGHQETQYF
TRBJ2-3 | TRBV10-3 | - | few | TGTGCCATCAGGGGGAGTGATGCTAGCACAGATACGCAGTATTTT | CAIRGSDASTDTQYF
TRBJ2-2 | TRBV27 | TRBD2 | - | TGTGCCAGCAAGCGGGGAAACACCGGGGAGCTGTTTTTT | CASKRGNTGELFF
TRBJ1-4 | TRBV2 | - | - | TGTGCCAGCAGCTCCGGAGGGTTTGAAAAACTGTTTTTT | CASSSGGFEKLFF
TRBJ2-6 | TRBV5-6 | TRBD2 | - | TGTGCCAGCAGCTTAGTTCTAGCGGACTACTCTGGGGCCAACGTCCTGACTTTC | CASSLVLADYSGANVLTF
TRBJ1-6 | TRBV2 | - | - | TGTGCCAGCAGTGACGAGGGCTCACCCCTCCACTTT | CASSDEGSPLHF
TRBJ2-2 | TRBV4-1 | - | once | TGCGCCAGCAGCCAAGTCTGGGAGAGCACCGGGGAGCTGTTTTTT | CASSQVWESTGELFF
TRBJ1-5 | TRBV10-2 | - | - | TGCGCCAGCAGTGACGCGATCAATCAGCCCCAGCATTTT | CASSDAINQPQHF
TRBJ1-5 | TRBV6-5 | - | - | TGTGCCAGCAGTTACCCCCCGGGGGAGAATCAGCCCCAGCATTTT | CASSYPPGENQPQHF
TRBJ1-4 | TRBV5-4 | - | - | TGTGCCAGCAGCTTGGCAGGGCGGGAAGAAAAACTGTTTTTT | CASSLAGREEKLFF
TRBJ2-6 | TRBV19 | - | once | TGTGCCAGTAGTCAGAGGACTGGGGCCAACGTCCTGACTTTC | CASSQRTGANVLTF
TRBJ1-2 | TRBV28 | - | once | TGTGCCAGCAGTGTGCGGGGGGACTATGGCTACACCTTC | CASSVRGDYGYTF
TRBJ2-7 | TRBV23-1 | TRBD1 | - | TGCGCCAGCAGCCCGAGGGGGGACAGGGGGCCCAACGAGCAGTACTTC | CASSPRGDRGPNEQYF
TRBJ2-1 | TRBV6-1 | - | - | TGTGCCAGCAGTGATTTGGTAGCAGCCTATGAGCAGTTCTTC | CASSDLVAAYEQFF
TRBJ2-7 | TRBV15 | TRBD1 | once | TGTGCCACCAGCAGGGGGAGAACCGGGACAGGGGGATACGAGCAGTACTTC | CATSRGRTGTGGYEQYF
TRBJ1-1 | TRBV5-1 | TRBD1 | - | TGCGCCAGCAGCTTGGGGGACAGCAACACTGAAGCTTTCTTT | CASSLGDSNTEAFF
TRBJ1-5 | TRBV2 | - | - | TGTGCCAGCAGTCTCTCAGGGAACAATCAGCCCCAGCATTTT | CASSLSGNNQPQHF
TRBJ1-3 | TRBV19 | - | - | TGTGCCAGTAGTATCAGAACTGGAAACACCATATATTTT | CASSIRTGNTIYF
TRBJ2-2 | TRBV10-3 | - | - | TGTGCCATCAGTGGACAGGCCTTGGAAGGGGAGCTGTTTTTT | CAISGQALEGELFF
TRBJ1-2 | TRBV18 | TRBD1 | - | TGTGCCAGCTCACCGACAGGGACAGGTGGTGGCTACACCTTC | CASSPTGTGGGYTF
TRBJ2-1 | TRBV12-5 | TRBD2 | once | TGTGCTAGTGGTGGCCCAGGGAGGGGTTCCTACAATGAGCAGTTCTTC | CASGGPGRGSYNEQFF
TRBJ1-2 | TRBV10-3 | TRBD1 | - | TGTGCCATCAGTGAGGGACAGGACTATGGCTACACCTTC | CAISEGQDYGYTF
TRBJ2-1 | TRBV2 | TRBD1 | - | TGTGCCAGCAGGGAGACAGGGGTTGAGCGCTCCTACAATGAGCAGTTCTTC | CASRETGVERSYNEQFF
TRBJ2-5 | TRBV11-2 | - | - | TGTGCCAGCAAGAAGAGCTTTGTCGTCCAAGAGACCCAGTACTTC | CASKKSFVVQETQYF
TRBJ1-1 | TRBV11-2 | TRBD1 | - | TGTGCCAGCAGCCCGGGCACAGGGGGCGAAGCTTTCTTT | CASSPGTGGEAFF
TRBJ1-2 | TRBV5-1 | - | - | TGCGCCAGCAGCTATGCTACAGGCGATGGCTACACCTTC | CASSYATGDGYTF
TRBJ2-7 | TRBV5-1 | - | - | TGCGCCAGCAGCCTAATGTCGGGGGGCCTTAACGCGGGGGCCTACGAGCAGTACTTC | CASSLMSGGLNAGAYEQYF
TRBJ1-1 | TRBV11-1 | - | - | TGTGCCAGCAGGGCCTTGGGTCGGGCTGAAGCTTTCTTT | CASRALGRAEAFF
TRBJ2-1 | TRBV6-1 | - | once | TGTGCCAGCAAAATAAGCGTTGGTCTTTATGAGCAGTTCTTC | CASKISVGLYEQFF
TRBJ1-2 | TRBV7-8 | TRBD1 | few | TGTGCCAGCAGCTTACGCCCAAGGGGACAGGGGAACTATGGCTACACCTTC | CASSLRPRGQGNYGYTF
TRBJ2-3 | TRBV11-2 | - | - | TGTGCCAGCAGCTTAGTGGCGGACACAGATACGCAGTATTTT | CASSLVADTDTQYF
TRBJ2-3 | TRBV6-4 | - | once | TGTGCCAGCAGTGGACAGGCAGGAAACACAGATACGCAGTATTTT | CASSGQAGNTDTQYF